These T cell receptor beta chains were read from a single sample in a study of blood T cell repertoires in COVID-19. The repertoire was sequenced with immunoSEQ multiplex PCR; TCRdb's copy has only in-frame clones and lacks some. The sample shows 140,000 to 150,000 clones, roughly four fifths of them seen only once. Sequencing input: peripheral blood. The origin of the receptors is a human donor with acute or convalescent COVID-19. The donor label of this sample is uncertain. Each CDR3 is given with its conserved first and last residue.

TRBV15,TRBJ1-2,CATSTGTAGPYGYTF
TRBV5-1,TRBJ1-2,CASSLGGSLRGGYTF
TRBV5-6,TRBJ1-2,CASSLEDRAPYGYTF
TRBV25-1,TRBJ1-2,CASSEWGGQGVYGYTF
TRBV3-1/TRBV3-2,TRBJ2-2,CASSQDLSGTGELFF
TRBV6-1,TRBJ2-7,CASSDVADSYEQYF
TRBV11-2,TRBJ1-6,CASSLGRVGSPLHF
TRBV5-4,TRBJ2-2,CASSFISVTGELFF
TRBV7-7,TRBJ2-3,CASSIGDFSTDTQYF
TRBV11-2,TRBJ2-5,CATGPGTGLIPETQYF
TRBV4-1,TRBJ2-2,CASSQVIRDTGELFF
TRBV5-6,TRBJ1-1,CASSAGTGTGNTEAFF
TRBV19,TRBJ1-3,CASKGRNTIYF
TRBV5-8,TRBJ1-4,CASSLRDRLGEKLFF
TRBV2,TRBJ2-5,CASSGFAQETQYF
TRBV30,TRBJ2-7,CAWSVRAGEQYF
TRBV4-1,TRBJ1-5,CASSHPDRSNQPQHF
TRBV5-3,TRBJ1-4,CARSPRLTTNEKLFF
TRBV11-3,TRBJ2-1,CASSLGPYNEQFF
TRBV7-2,TRBJ2-7,CASSLEGQVGEQYF
TRBV11-2,TRBJ2-3,CASSLGQSDTQYF
TRBV7-2,TRBJ1-2,CASSLAGTGAHGYTF
TRBV6-2/TRBV6-3,TRBJ2-5,CASSYSSRWGQGPQETQYF
TRBV12-5,TRBJ2-7,CASGPLGSPFPEQYF
TRBV4-3,TRBJ1-2,CASSQDETGTYGYTF
TRBV21-1,TRBJ2-7,CASSGYRGKADEQYF
TRBV7-9,TRBJ1-5,CASSRDILGEPQHF
TRBV6-5,TRBJ1-2,CASSLAGAYGYTF
TRBV20-1,TRBJ1-2,CSASVGGLGYTF
TRBV5-1,TRBJ2-1,CASSLVRQAYNEQFF
TRBV2,TRBJ1-4,CASSELSGGDEKLFF
TRBV5-5,TRBJ1-3,CASTLQGRAGNTIYF
TRBV19,TRBJ2-5,CASSLRGEETQYF
TRBV19,TRBJ1-2,CASSIQAQVYGYTF
TRBV24-1,TRBJ2-1,CATSALGSDRGSYNEQFF
TRBV29-1,TRBJ2-5,CSVEDPGFRETQYF
TRBV3-1/TRBV3-2,TRBJ2-5,CASSQDRDRVPGGTQYF
TRBV11-2,TRBJ1-3,CASSAGTVSGNTIYF
TRBV4-3,TRBJ1-1,CASSQEEGQNTEAFF
TRBV5-1,TRBJ2-2,CASSLAAGGTGELFF
TRBV7-2,TRBJ2-7,CASSLGPAGGLGRTYEQYF
TRBV19,TRBJ1-1,CASSIAQGAGTEAFF
TRBV5-8,TRBJ2-3,CASSHRRSGGAIDTQYF
TRBV6-5,TRBJ1-2,CASRQDSLSGYTF
TRBV30,TRBJ2-2,CAWTFGTSGGISGELFF
TRBV6-5,TRBJ2-5,CASSYNGAQGETQYF
TRBV5-1,TRBJ2-7,CASSLLAGGYEQYF
TRBV3-1/TRBV3-2,TRBJ1-1,CASNPAGRAGGTEAFF
TRBV9,TRBJ1-4,CASSSPGQRLSRNEKLFF
TRBV4-2,TRBJ1-3,CASSQDPVGAGNTIYF
TRBV7-2,TRBJ2-5,CASSTRTSGLMLQETQYF
TRBV6-2/TRBV6-3,TRBJ1-1,CASSPGRENTEAFF
TRBV5-1,TRBJ2-1,CASSEGLAGMNEQFF
TRBV21-1,TRBJ1-1,CASSKGGTGSSGMNTEAFF
TRBV11-2,TRBJ1-3,CASSSLPGQGSGNTIYF
TRBV5-1,TRBJ1-1,CASRKGTGQANTEAFF
TRBV7-9,TRBJ1-3,CASSLQVHTIYF
TRBV3-1/TRBV3-2,TRBJ2-7,CASSQVGHEQYF